Below are 13 T cell receptor beta chains sequenced from a single sample in a study of PD-1 blockade in classical Hodgkin lymphoma. Clones were sequenced by immunoSEQ multiplex PCR, and TCRdb holds only the in-frame ones, with some missing. The sample holds about 15,000 clones, approximately 88% seen once. All patients experienced relapse after autologous stem cell transplantation, and brentuximab vedotin exposure was variable. The specimen comprised peripheral blood mononuclear cells (PBMCs), sampled before the second cycle of nivolumab. These receptors all come from a human donor with classical Hodgkin lymphoma.

V gene TRBV30 combines with J gene TRBJ2-3, with 8 bases matching TRBD2. The CDR3 contains 15 residues. Germline trimming cut 7 bases from V and 2 bases from J; bases unmatched to any gene: 11. From germline, CDR1 is GTSNPN and CDR2 SVGIG (reference sequence). The CDR3 DNA follows: TGTGCCTCGGGTTTTAGCGGGGACCTCACAGATACGCAGTATTTT. Amino acid sequence: CASGFSGDLTDTQYF.

The genes are TRBV19 and TRBJ1-2, with TRBD1 as a possible D gene (5 bases). There are 15 residues in the CDR3. Germline values: CDR1 LNHDA, CDR2 SQIVND (reference sequence). Trimming stripped 6 bases from V and 5 bases from J, with 19 bases between. The CDR3 region has the DNA TGTGCCAGTAGAGGGGACGGTAAAGATCGGTATGGCTACACCTTC. This codes for CASRGDGKDRYGYTF.

V and J are TRBV5-1 and TRBJ2-3; D unresolved. The V and J ends lost 1 base and 3 bases respectively, with 3 bases between them. CDR3 length: 12 amino acids. Germline CDR1 and CDR2: SGHRS and YFSETQ. CDR3 in amino acids: CASSLNTDTQYF. As DNA, the CDR3 is TGCGCCAGCAGCTTGAATACAGATACGCAGTATTTT.

This clone appeared a few times. The chain has TRBV7-9 and TRBJ2-7; 16 bases are a match to TRBD2. The V gene end was trimmed by 3 bases and the J gene end by 1 base; junction bases not matched to a gene: 9. The CDR3 has 19 amino acids. CDR1 and CDR2 from the germline V gene are SEHNR and FQNEAQ (reference sequence). CDR3 in amino acids: CASSLDRGLAGGQSYEQYF. For the CDR3, the DNA is TGTGCCAGCAGCTTGGACCGGGGACTAGCGGGAGGGCAATCCTACGAGCAGTACTTC.

The chain couples TRBV4-2 to TRBJ1-6; 10 bases line up with TRBD1. The ends lost 7 bases at V and 7 bases at J; junction bases unmatched: 4. CDR1 and CDR2 (germline): LGHNA, YNFKEQ. The CDR3 extends over 14 amino acids. The CDR3 DNA sequence: TGTGCCAGCAAGCCGGGACAGGGGAATTCACCCCTCCACTTT. Its translation: CASKPGQGNSPLHF.

This clone was detected once. The chain couples TRBV5-1 to TRBJ2-2, with TRBD2 matching over 11 bases. Germline V CDR1 and CDR2: SGHRS, YFSETQ. J gave up 8 bases and V 4 bases, and 13 bases lay outside the gene matches. This CDR3 comprises 17 residues. The CDR3: CASSPRLSGGASGELFF. The CDR3 DNA follows: TGCGCCAGCAGCCCACGCCTTAGCGGGGGGGCGTCTGGGGAGCTGTTTTTT.

This clone was picked up a small number of times. This rearrangement joins TRBV5-5 to TRBJ2-6; 7 bases map to TRBD1. CDR3 length equals 18 residues. CDR1 SGHKS and CDR2 YYEKEE come from the germline V gene (reference sequence). The trim removed 2 bases at V and 4 bases at J, leaving 12 bases unmatched. CDR3 in amino acids: CASSFGQAPGRGANVLTF. The CDR3 DNA reads TGTGCCAGCAGCTTTGGACAGGCCCCAGGGAGAGGGGCCAACGTCCTGACTTTC.

This clone was detected a few times. The V and J genes are TRBV9 and TRBJ2-1; 7 positions agree with TRBD2. The CDR3 has 15 amino acids. From germline, CDR1 is SGDLS and CDR2 YYNGEE. V was clipped by 6 bases and J by 2 bases; unmatched bases: 8. Here the CDR3 reads CASTERGLTYNEQFF. The CDR3 region has the DNA TGTGCCAGCACCGAACGGGGACTAACCTACAATGAGCAGTTCTTC.

This rearrangement joins TRBV7-9 to TRBJ2-1; no clear D. The V gene lost 1 base and the J gene lost 5 bases, with 9 bases spanning the gap. The CDR3 spans 14 residues. Germline V gene sequence: CDR1 SEHNR, CDR2 FQNEAQ (reference sequence). The CDR3 DNA reads as TGTGCCAGCAGCTTAGAGAGGAAGAACAATGAGCAGTTCTTC. Its protein product is CASSLERKNNEQFF.

The DNA for the CDR3 is TGTGCCAGCAGTTTAAGGCGACAGAACACTGAAGCTTTCTTT. The encoded protein is CASSLRRQNTEAFF. This chain uses TRBV27 with TRBJ1-1; D unresolved. The germline CDR1 and CDR2 sequences are MNHEY and SMNVEV (reference sequence). Trimming took 2 bases from V and 1 from J, leaving 8 bases between them. The CDR3 spans 14 residues.

The J gene is TRBJ2-3, the V gene TRBV6-5; tentative D call: TRBD2 (6 bases). The CDR3 has 15 residues. V was shortened by 1 base and J by 1 base, with 9 bases between the two germline ends. Germline V gene data show CDR1 as MNHEY and CDR2 as SVGAGI. DNA for the CDR3: TGTGCCAGCAGTTACTTGGCTAGCGGCACAGATACGCAGTATTTT. Translation gives CASSYLASGTDTQYF.

This clone turned up a few times. The gene calls are TRBV18 and TRBJ1-6; TRBD1 might be the D (5 bases). In germline, CDR1 is KGHSH, CDR2 LQKENI. V was trimmed by 6 bases and J by 11 bases, leaving 17 bases between them. The CDR3 runs 14 residues. In DNA, the CDR3 is TGTGCCAGCTCGCAAGGGACGGCTGGCGCACCCCTCCACTTT. Protein: CASSQGTAGAPLHF.

The chain is built from TRBV18 and TRBJ2-1, with TRBD1 matching 10 bases. This CDR3 has 16 residues. Germline V gives CDR1 KGHSH, CDR2 LQKENI. The V and J ends lost 5 bases and 7 bases, in that order; junction bases with no gene match: 11. The CDR3 DNA sequence: TGTGCCAGCTCAAGGACAGGGGGTTTTGAACGGAATGAGCAGTTCTTC. It encodes CASSRTGGFERNEQFF.